The present entry profiles one T cell receptor beta chain with its context. These data originate in a study of T cells in Graves' hyperthyroidism and ophthalmopathy. TCR beta CDR3 sequences were amplified from RNA transcripts. The HTBI primer set served for first-round RT-PCR of the TCR CDR3. TCRdb re-analysed the multiplex PCR reads in MiXCR, keeping a single row per CDR3 protein. The table records 300,000 to 350,000 distinct CDR3 sequences, roughly 15% of them present only once. The authors took PBMCs from 9.5 to 10 ml fresh peripheral blood. The TCR originated in a man under 40 with Graves' hyperthyroidism. Material for sequencing was blood.

This chain's CDR3 is CSALPGTGTGELFF. In DNA, the CDR3 is TGCAGTGCTCTCCCCGGGACAGGGACCGGGGAGCTGTTTTTT. The chain recombines TRBV20-1 with TRBJ2-2; TRBD1 aligns across 9 bases. V gave up 5 bases and J gave up 5 bases; unmatched junction bases: 6. The CDR3 runs to 14 residues. Per the germline V gene, CDR1 is DFQATT and CDR2 is SNEGSKA (reference sequence).